This T cell receptor (beta chain) comes out of a study of cytomegalovirus exposure and HLA in healthy donors. Points from the study as a whole: Earlier analysis looked at TCR beta V segments, and most were productive about 87% or about 30% of the time. A highly shared variant cluster was judged a likely technical artifact.

PCR was performed using 60 Vbeta and 13 Jbeta primers. Sequencing used immunoSEQ multiplex PCR; TCRdb keeps in-frame clones, though not all of them. This sample's table has about 140,000 clones. On this clone: Its matching antigen is unknown.

J gave up 6 bases and V 1 base, and 9 bases lay outside the gene matches. From germline, CDR1 is LGHNA and CDR2 YNFKEQ. There are 16 residues in the CDR3. The clonotype was recovered from a woman aged 18-29 years in good health and CMV-seronegative. This chain links TRBV4-2 with TRBJ2-5, with 9 bases matching TRBD2. The source material was PBMCs. The CDR3 protein is CASSQAIGTSSQTQYF. The CDR3 DNA reads as TGTGCCAGCAGCCAAGCTATCGGGACTAGCTCCCAGACCCAGTACTTC.